This passage covers 3 T cell receptor beta chains from one sample sequenced in a study of technical replicates of blood from a few donors. Assay used: immunoSEQ multiplex PCR; TCRdb lists only in-frame clones, some missing. The table includes more than 90,000 clones, 90% to 95% detected once. Sequencing was carried out using T cells isolated from PBMCs. Receptors originate from a human donor in good health.

The chain uses TRBV5-6 and TRBJ2-5; no reliable D call. Per germline, CDR1 SGHDT and CDR2 YYEEEE. Trimming took 0 bases from V and 2 from J, leaving 8 bases between them. The CDR3 spans 14 residues. The CDR3 bases are TGTGCCAGCAGCTTGGTGGCCCCACAAGAGACCCAGTACTTC. Translation gives CASSLVAPQETQYF.

To note about this clone: At the DNA level, this CDR3 is encoded by other sequences in the same sample as well. This chain uses TRBV5-1 with TRBJ2-1; TRBD2 is a possible D gene (6 bases). CDR3 length: 15 amino acids. The V gene lost 2 bases and the J gene lost 0 bases, with 9 bases spanning the gap. Germline V gene sequence: CDR1 SGHRS, CDR2 YFSETQ. The DNA of the CDR3 is TGCGCCAGCAGCTTAGACGGGAGCTCCTACAATGAGCAGTTCTTC. Translated: CASSLDGSSYNEQFF.

The genes are TRBV27 and TRBJ2-1; 9 nucleotides agree with TRBD2. With 3 bases clipped from V and 6 bases from J, the junction kept 6 bases outside the gene matches. The germline CDR1 and CDR2 sequences are MNHEY and SMNVEV (reference sequence). CDR3 length: 15 residues. In DNA form, the CDR3 reads TGTGCCAGCAGTTTCGGCGGGAGGGCTTTCAATGAGCAGTTCTTC. Translating it yields CASSFGGRAFNEQFF.